The 24 T cell receptor beta chains presented below share a single source sample, sequenced in a study of CD8 T cells in Susac syndrome. When the RNA was reverse transcribed, random hexamers were used with an input of roughly 0.5 to 1 ug. TCRdb reprocessed the immunoSEQ multiplex PCR reads via MiXCR and lists one record per CDR3 protein. The sample contains fewer than 150,000 distinct CDR3 sequences, about 93% of which appear only once. The sequenced material came from CD8+ T cells from PBMCs. These receptors originate from a human donor with multiple sclerosis.

V and J are TRBV11-1 and TRBJ2-6; D is possibly TRBD1 (6 bases). V lost 5 bases and J lost 0, with 20 bases in between. In germline, CDR1 is SGHAT, CDR2 FQDESV (reference sequence). This CDR3 has 19 amino acids. CDR3 nucleotides: TGTGCCAGCAGCCAAAACCTCGCGACAGGTTCCTCTGGGGCCAACGTCCTGACTTTC. It is translated as CASSQNLATGSSGANVLTF.

This clonotype was seen only once. J is TRBJ2-7 and V is TRBV15, with 9 bases that match TRBD1. Trimming at V came to 4 bases and at J to 2 bases, leaving 6 bases not matched to a gene. The CDR3 loop spans 15 amino acids. Germline V CDR1 and CDR2: LNHNV, YYDKDF (reference sequence). This CDR3 reads CATSIGTGSTYEQYF. CDR3 sequence (DNA): TGTGCCACCAGCATTGGGACAGGGTCGACCTACGAGCAGTACTTC.

The V gene is TRBV5-4, the J gene TRBJ1-1, with D possibly TRBD1 on 5 matching bases. The germline CDR1 and CDR2 sequences are SGHNT and YYREEE (reference sequence). The CDR3 loop spans 13 amino acids. The V end was cut by 1 base, the J end by 4 bases, with 8 bases between. The CDR3 here is CASSLQGSTEAFF. CDR3 nucleotides: TGTGCCAGCAGCTTGCAGGGTAGCACTGAAGCTTTCTTT.

This chain joins TRBV9 and TRBJ2-7; 13 bases map to TRBD2. The germline CDR1 and CDR2 sequences are SGDLS and YYNGEE. V shed 4 bases, J shed 2 bases, and the junction held 3 bases outside the gene matches. The CDR3 totals 15 residues. CDR3 sequence: CASSRGTSGAYEQYF. CDR3 nucleotide sequence: TGTGCCAGCAGCCGGGGGACTAGCGGGGCCTACGAGCAGTACTTC.

The chain employs TRBV28 and TRBJ2-7; 7 nucleotides align to TRBD1. V shed 6 bases, J shed 2 bases, and the junction held 10 bases outside the gene matches. Germline V gene lookup returns CDR1 MDHEN and CDR2 SYDVKM. CDR3 length equals 15 residues. CDR3 sequence: CASSEPLTGAYEQYF. The CDR3 nucleotides read TGTGCCAGCAGCGAACCCCTAACAGGGGCCTACGAGCAGTACTTC.

The genes are TRBV30 and TRBJ2-3; the D is unclear. CDR3 size: 12 residues. Germline assignment: CDR1 GTSNPN and CDR2 SVGIG (reference sequence). V gave up 3 bases and J gave up 3 bases, with 7 bases separating them. The chain's CDR3 is CAWSGLTDTQYF. In DNA form, the CDR3 reads TGTGCCTGGAGCGGTCTTACAGATACGCAGTATTTT.

V gene TRBV20-1 combines with J gene TRBJ2-7; D remains ambiguous. This CDR3 spans 12 amino acids. Looked up from germline, CDR1 is DFQATT and CDR2 is SNEGSKA (reference sequence). This CDR3 reads CRELKAPYEQYF. In nucleotides, the CDR3 is TGCAGGGAACTTAAGGCCCCCTACGAGCAGTACTTC.

V is TRBV28 and J is TRBJ2-1, with D unresolved. CDR3 length equals 15 residues. Germline assignment: CDR1 MDHEN and CDR2 SYDVKM. V was trimmed by 2 bases and J by 2 bases, leaving 10 bases between them. This chain's CDR3 is CASSLIRPTYNEQFF. The CDR3 DNA is TGTGCCAGCAGTTTAATCCGGCCGACCTACAATGAGCAGTTCTTC.

The V gene is TRBV30, the J gene TRBJ1-6; 8 nucleotides agree with TRBD1. Germline V lookup: CDR1 GTSNPN, CDR2 SVGIG (reference sequence). The CDR3 totals 16 residues. The J segment lost 10 bases and the V segment lost 0 bases, leaving 11 bases of the junction unmatched. CDR3 DNA: TGTGCCTGGAGTGTACAAGGGGGGACAGGCAAGTCACCCCTCCACTTT. Its protein product is CAWSVQGGTGKSPLHF.

A remark on this clonotype: The CDR3 does not close with the conserved phenylalanine or tryptophan, likely indicating a read error. The J gene is TRBJ1-1, the V gene TRBV5-1, with D possibly being TRBD1 (5 bases). This CDR3 spans 13 amino acids. CDR1 is SGHRS, CDR2 YFSETQ, per germline. Trimming cost V 4 bases and J 1 base, with 8 bases left between them. The CDR3 nucleotides are TGCGCCAGCAGCCTGGGACCGAACACTGAAGCTTTCCTT. Its protein is CASSLGPNTEAFL.

The chain has TRBV19 and TRBJ1-1; D remains unclear. The CDR3 loop spans 14 amino acids. Germline V gene lookup returns CDR1 LNHDA and CDR2 SQIVND (reference sequence). V was clipped by 10 bases and J by 5 bases, with 20 bases between them. The CDR3: CATAPAGSRTEAFF. CDR3 in DNA: TGTGCCACCGCACCCGCGGGGAGTAGGACTGAAGCTTTCTTT.

The chain uses TRBV7-9 and TRBJ2-7, with D uncertain. The V end lost 3 bases, the J end lost 0 bases, and 12 bases lay between the germline ends. CDR3 size: 15 residues. Per the germline V gene, CDR1 is SEHNR and CDR2 is FQNEAQ (reference sequence). The CDR3 DNA sequence: TGTGCCAGCAGCTTTGTAAACAGCCCCTCCTACGAGCAGTACTTC. It encodes CASSFVNSPSYEQYF.

This chain uses TRBV7-8 with TRBJ2-2; D assignment may be TRBD1 or TRBD2 (6 bases each). V was clipped by 1 base and J by 6 bases, with 15 bases between them. The CDR3 consists of 16 residues. The germline V gene has CDR1 SGHVS and CDR2 FQNEAQ. The CDR3 region is CASSLGVGGVPGELFF. CDR3 in DNA: TGTGCCAGCAGCTTAGGTGTGGGGGGCGTCCCCGGGGAGCTGTTTTTT.

The sample holds a few counts of this clonotype. The chain is built from TRBV7-3 and TRBJ2-5; 9 nucleotides align to TRBD2. V shed 2 bases, J shed 0 bases, and the junction held 1 base outside the gene matches. Germline V gives CDR1 SGHTA, CDR2 FQGTGA. The CDR3 extends over 15 amino acids. This CDR3 is CASSLAGGNQETQYF. As DNA, the CDR3 is TGTGCCAGCAGCTTAGCGGGAGGGAACCAAGAGACCCAGTACTTC.

The chain is built from TRBV27 and TRBJ1-5; D is ambiguous. Between the trimmed V and J ends, which lost 6 bases and 5 bases, there was a span of 11 bases. Germline V gene data show CDR1 as MNHEY and CDR2 as SMNVEV (reference sequence). The CDR3 is made up of 13 amino acids. As DNA, the CDR3 is TGTGCCAGCAGCACGTGGGCTGATCAGCCCCAGCATTTT. It encodes CASSTWADQPQHF.

This clonotype was detected only once. The rearrangement joins TRBV7-6 to TRBJ2-5; no definite D call. The CDR3 extends over 14 amino acids. Germline values: CDR1 SGHVS, CDR2 FNYEAQ. The V end was cut by 1 base, the J end by 1 base, with 7 bases between. In DNA form, the CDR3 reads TGTGCCAGCAGCTTAGGACGGTTCCAAGAGACCCAGTACTTC. Its protein product is CASSLGRFQETQYF.

The chain uses TRBV4-3 and TRBJ2-7, with 8 bases aligning to TRBD1. V gave up 1 base and J gave up 5 bases; unmatched junction bases: 13. The CDR3 is made up of 17 amino acids. CDR1 is LGHNA and CDR2 is YSLEER in the germline V gene. The CDR3 DNA reads as TGCGCCAGCAGCCAAGTTGTGACAGGGGCCGAGATCCACGAGCAGTACTTC. Translation: CASSQVVTGAEIHEQYF.

The chain employs TRBV5-5 and TRBJ2-2; 7 nucleotides align to TRBD1. Germline CDR1 reads SGHKS; CDR2 reads YYEKEE (reference sequence). J gave up 2 bases and V 5 bases, and 9 bases lay outside the gene matches. The CDR3 has 16 residues. CDR3 coding DNA: TGTGCCAGCAGTCTGGGAGACAGGGACAACACCGGGGAGCTGTTTTTT. Translation: CASSLGDRDNTGELFF.

The V and J genes are TRBV20-1 and TRBJ1-6; D gene uncertain. The CDR3 contains 15 residues. V lost 3 bases to trimming and J lost 9 bases, with 18 bases between them. Germline V gives CDR1 DFQATT, CDR2 SNEGSKA (reference sequence). The CDR3 loop reads CSASPLLSTGSPLHF. The CDR3 DNA follows: TGCAGTGCTAGCCCCTTACTATCCACGGGTTCACCCCTCCACTTT.

The chain couples TRBV9 to TRBJ1-5, with TRBD1 matching 7 bases. V lost 3 bases and J lost 5; bases outside the gene matches: 5. The CDR3 has 14 amino acids. The germline V gene has CDR1 SGDLS and CDR2 YYNGEE. CDR3 coding DNA: TGTGCCAGCAGCGAGACAGGACAGGATCAGCCCCAGCATTTT. Protein: CASSETGQDQPQHF.

CDR3 sequence reads: CASSDGQIIDEQFF. The CDR3 DNA reads TGTGCCAGCAGTGACGGGCAGATAATCGATGAGCAGTTCTTC. J is TRBJ2-1 and V is TRBV2; D uncertain. The CDR3 contains 14 residues. Trimming took off 3 bases at V and 8 bases at J, with 14 bases between the two ends. The germline V gene encodes CDR1 SNHLY and CDR2 FYNNEI.

The chain employs TRBV27 and TRBJ1-2, with D possibly matching TRBD1 (6 bases). This CDR3 contains 16 residues. CDR1 MNHEY and CDR2 SMNVEV come from the germline V gene (reference sequence). V lost 5 bases and J 8 bases, leaving 24 bases between the germline ends. The CDR3 reads CASSMRGLLESRGYTF. The CDR3 nucleotides read TGTGCCAGCAGTATGAGGGGGTTACTGGAATCGAGGGGCTACACCTTC.

The CDR3 loop is CASSLDDRTVAGLVGYTF. CDR3 nucleotide sequence: TGTGCCAGCAGCCTGGACGACCGGACAGTTGCGGGCCTTGTTGGCTACACCTTC. The V and J genes are TRBV11-2 and TRBJ1-2; D possibly corresponds to TRBD1 (6 bases). Germline CDR1 SGHAT, CDR2 FQNNGV. V lost 5 bases and J 7 bases, leaving 29 bases between the germline ends. This CDR3 is 18 amino acids long.

V usage is TRBV27 and J usage is TRBJ2-3, with D possibly TRBD1 on 5 matching bases. Trimming shortened V by 7 bases and J by 2 bases, and 13 bases separated the two germline ends. CDR1 is MNHEY and CDR2 is SMNVEV in the germline V gene (reference sequence). The CDR3 runs to 14 residues. The CDR3 is CASKSTDYTDTQYF. The CDR3 DNA is TGTGCCAGCAAATCGACAGATTACACAGATACGCAGTATTTT.